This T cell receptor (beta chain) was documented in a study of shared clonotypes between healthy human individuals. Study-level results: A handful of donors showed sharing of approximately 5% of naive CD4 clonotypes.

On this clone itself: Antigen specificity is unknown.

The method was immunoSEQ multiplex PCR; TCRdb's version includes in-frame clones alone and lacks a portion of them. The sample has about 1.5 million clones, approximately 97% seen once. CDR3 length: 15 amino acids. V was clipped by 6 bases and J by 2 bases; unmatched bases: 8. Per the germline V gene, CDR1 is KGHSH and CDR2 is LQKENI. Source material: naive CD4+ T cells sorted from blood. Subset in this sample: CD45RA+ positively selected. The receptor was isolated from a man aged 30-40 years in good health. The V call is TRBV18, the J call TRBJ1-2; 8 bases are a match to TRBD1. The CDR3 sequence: CASSPTGGQNYGYTF. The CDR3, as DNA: TGTGCCAGCTCCCCTACAGGGGGACAAAACTATGGCTACACCTTC.